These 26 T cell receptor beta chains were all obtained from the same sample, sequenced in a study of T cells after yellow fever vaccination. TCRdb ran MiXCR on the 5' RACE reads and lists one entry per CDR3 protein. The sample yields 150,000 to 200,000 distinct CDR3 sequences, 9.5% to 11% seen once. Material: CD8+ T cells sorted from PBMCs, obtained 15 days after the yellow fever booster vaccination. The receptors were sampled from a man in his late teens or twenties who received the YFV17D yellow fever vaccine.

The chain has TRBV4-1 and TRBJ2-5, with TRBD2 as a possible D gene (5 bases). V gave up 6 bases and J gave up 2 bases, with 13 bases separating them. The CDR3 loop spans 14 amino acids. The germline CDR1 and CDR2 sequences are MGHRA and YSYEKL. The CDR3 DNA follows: TGCGCCAGCAGTCTGGACTCTTTACAAGAGACCCAGTACTTC. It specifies CASSLDSLQETQYF.

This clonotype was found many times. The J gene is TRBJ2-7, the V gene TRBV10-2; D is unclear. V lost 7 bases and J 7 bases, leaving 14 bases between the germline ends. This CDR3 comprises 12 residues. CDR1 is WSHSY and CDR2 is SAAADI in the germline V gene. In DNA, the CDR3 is TGCGCCAGCATGCCGACCGCTTTGGAGCAGTACTTC. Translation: CASMPTALEQYF.

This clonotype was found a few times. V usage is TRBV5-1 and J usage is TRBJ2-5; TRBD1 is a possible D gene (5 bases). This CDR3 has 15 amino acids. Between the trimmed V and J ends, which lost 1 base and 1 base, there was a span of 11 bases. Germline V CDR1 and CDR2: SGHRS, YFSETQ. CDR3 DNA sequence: TGCGCCAGCAGCTTGACCCCCAGGGCCCAAGAGACCCAGTACTTC. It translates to CASSLTPRAQETQYF.

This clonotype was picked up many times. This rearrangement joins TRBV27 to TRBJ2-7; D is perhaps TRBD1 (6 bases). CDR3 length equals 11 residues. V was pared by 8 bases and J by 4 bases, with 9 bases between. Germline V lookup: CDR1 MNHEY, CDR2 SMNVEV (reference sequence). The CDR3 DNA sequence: TGTGCCAGCGCAGGGGTTTACGAGCAGTACTTC. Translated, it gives CASAGVYEQYF.

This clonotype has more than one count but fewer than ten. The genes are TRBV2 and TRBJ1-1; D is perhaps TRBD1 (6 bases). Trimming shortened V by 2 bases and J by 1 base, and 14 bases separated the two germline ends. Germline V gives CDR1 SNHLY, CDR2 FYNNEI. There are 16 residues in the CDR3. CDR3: CASSEYLLGQNTEAFF. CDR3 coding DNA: TGTGCCAGCAGTGAATACCTACTGGGACAGAACACTGAAGCTTTCTTT.

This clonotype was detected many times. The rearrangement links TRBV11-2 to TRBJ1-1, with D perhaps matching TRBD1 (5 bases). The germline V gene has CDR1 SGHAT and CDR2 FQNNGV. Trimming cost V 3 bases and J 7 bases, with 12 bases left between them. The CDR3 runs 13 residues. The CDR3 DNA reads TGTGCCAGCAGCTTCAAGGGGCGGGTTGAAGCTTTCTTT. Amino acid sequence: CASSFKGRVEAFF.

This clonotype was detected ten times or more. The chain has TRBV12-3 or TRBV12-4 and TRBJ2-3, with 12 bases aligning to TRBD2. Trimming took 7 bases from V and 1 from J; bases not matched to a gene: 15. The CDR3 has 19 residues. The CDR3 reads CASTSYPLAGGLGTDTQYF. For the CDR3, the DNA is TGTGCCAGCACCTCCTATCCCCTAGCGGGGGGGTTGGGCACAGATACGCAGTATTTT.

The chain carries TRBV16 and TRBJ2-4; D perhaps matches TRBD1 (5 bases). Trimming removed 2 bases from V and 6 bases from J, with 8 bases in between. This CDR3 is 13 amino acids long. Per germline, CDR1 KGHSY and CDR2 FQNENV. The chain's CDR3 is CASSQAQGNIQYF. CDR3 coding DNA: TGTGCCAGCAGCCAAGCGCAGGGAAACATTCAGTACTTC.

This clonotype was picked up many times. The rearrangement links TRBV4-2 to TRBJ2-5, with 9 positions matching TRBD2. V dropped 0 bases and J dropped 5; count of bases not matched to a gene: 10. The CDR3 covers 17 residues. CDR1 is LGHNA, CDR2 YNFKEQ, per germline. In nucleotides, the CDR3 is TGTGCCAGCAGCCAAGATTTGTCTAGCGGGATGTTTGAGACCCAGTACTTC. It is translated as CASSQDLSSGMFETQYF.

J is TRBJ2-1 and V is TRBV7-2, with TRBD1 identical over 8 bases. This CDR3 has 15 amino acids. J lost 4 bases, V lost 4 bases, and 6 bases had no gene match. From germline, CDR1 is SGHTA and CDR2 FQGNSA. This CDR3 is CASSSRDRLYNEQFF. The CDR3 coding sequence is TGTGCCAGCAGCTCACGGGACAGGTTATACAATGAGCAGTTCTTC.

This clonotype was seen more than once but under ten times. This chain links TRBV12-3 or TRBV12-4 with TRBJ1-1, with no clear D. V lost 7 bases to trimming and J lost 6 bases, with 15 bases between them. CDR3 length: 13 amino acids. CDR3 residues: CASNGRGLAEAFF. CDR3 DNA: TGTGCCAGCAATGGTCGTGGTTTAGCTGAAGCTTTCTTT.

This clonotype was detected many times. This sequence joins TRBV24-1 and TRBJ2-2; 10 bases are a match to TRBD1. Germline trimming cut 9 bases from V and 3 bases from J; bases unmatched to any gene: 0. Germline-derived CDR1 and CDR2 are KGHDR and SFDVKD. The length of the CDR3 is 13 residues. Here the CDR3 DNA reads TGTGCCACCGGGACAGGGGACACCGGGGAGCTGTTTTTT. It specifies CATGTGDTGELFF.

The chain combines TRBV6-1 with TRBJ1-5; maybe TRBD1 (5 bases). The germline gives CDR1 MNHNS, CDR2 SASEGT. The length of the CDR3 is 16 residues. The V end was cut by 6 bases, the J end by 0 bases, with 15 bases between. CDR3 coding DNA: TGTGCCAGCAGAGCCGCGGGGACGTATAGCAATCAGCCCCAGCATTTT. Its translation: CASRAAGTYSNQPQHF.

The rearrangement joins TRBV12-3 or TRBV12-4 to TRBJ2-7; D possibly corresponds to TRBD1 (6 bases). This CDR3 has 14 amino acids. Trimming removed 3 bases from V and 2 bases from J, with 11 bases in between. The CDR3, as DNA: TGTGCCAGCAGTTTGCAGGGGACAACCTACGAGCAGTACTTC. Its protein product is CASSLQGTTYEQYF.

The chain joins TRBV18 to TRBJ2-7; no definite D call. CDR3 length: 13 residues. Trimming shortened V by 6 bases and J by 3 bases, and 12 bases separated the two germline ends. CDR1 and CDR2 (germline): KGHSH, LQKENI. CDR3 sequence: CASSVGNGYEQYV. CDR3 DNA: TGTGCCAGCTCGGTCGGTAATGGCTACGAGCAGTACGTC.

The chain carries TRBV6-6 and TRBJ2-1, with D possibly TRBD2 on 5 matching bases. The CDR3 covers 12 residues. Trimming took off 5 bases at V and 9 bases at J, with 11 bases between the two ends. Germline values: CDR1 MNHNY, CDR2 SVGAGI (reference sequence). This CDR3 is CASSRNEGEQFF. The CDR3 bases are TGTGCCAGCAGTCGAAACGAGGGTGAGCAGTTCTTC.

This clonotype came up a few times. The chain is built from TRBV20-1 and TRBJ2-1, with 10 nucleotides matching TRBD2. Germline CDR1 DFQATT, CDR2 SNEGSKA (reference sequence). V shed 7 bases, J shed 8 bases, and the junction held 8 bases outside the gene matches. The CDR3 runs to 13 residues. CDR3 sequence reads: CSVRSGGAHEQFF. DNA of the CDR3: TGCAGTGTCCGGAGCGGGGGGGCCCATGAGCAGTTCTTC.

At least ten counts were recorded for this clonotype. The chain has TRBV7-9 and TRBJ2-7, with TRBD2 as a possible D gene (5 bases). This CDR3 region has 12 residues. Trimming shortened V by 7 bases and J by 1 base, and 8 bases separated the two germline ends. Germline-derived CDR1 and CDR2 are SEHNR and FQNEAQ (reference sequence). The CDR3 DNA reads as TGTGCCAGCAACCGGGGTTCCTACGAGCAGTACTTC. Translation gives CASNRGSYEQYF.

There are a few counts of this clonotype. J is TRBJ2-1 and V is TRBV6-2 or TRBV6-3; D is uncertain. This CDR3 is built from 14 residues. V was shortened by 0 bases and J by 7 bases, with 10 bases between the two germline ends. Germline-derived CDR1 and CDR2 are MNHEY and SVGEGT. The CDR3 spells CASSYSRLKNEQFF. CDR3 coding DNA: TGTGCCAGCAGTTACTCTCGCCTAAAAAATGAGCAGTTCTTC.

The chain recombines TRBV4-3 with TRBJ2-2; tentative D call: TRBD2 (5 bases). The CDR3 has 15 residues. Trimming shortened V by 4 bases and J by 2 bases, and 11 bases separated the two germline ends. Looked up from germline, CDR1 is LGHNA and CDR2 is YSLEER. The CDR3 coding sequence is TGCGCCAGCAGCCCGTGGACTGGCAACACCGGGGAGCTGTTTTTT. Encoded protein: CASSPWTGNTGELFF.

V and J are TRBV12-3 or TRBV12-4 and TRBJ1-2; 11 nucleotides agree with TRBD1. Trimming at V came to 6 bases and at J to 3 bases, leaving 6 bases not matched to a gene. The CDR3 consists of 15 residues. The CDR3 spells CASSEGQGVYYGYTF. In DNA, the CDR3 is TGTGCCAGCAGCGAGGGACAGGGGGTTTACTATGGCTACACCTTC.

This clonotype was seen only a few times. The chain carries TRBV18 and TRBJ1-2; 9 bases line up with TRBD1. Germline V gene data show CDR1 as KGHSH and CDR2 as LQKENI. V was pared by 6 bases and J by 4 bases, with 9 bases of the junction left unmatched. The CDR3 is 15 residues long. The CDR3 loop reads CASSRYRGRGYGYTF. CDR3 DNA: TGTGCCAGCTCTCGATACAGGGGGCGCGGCTATGGCTACACCTTC.

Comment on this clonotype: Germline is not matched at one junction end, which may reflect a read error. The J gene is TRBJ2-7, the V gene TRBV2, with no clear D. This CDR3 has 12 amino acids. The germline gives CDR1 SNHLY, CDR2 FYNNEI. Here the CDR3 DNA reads TGTGCCAGCAGCGAAGTCCACTACGAGCAGTACTTC. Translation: CASSEVHYEQYF.

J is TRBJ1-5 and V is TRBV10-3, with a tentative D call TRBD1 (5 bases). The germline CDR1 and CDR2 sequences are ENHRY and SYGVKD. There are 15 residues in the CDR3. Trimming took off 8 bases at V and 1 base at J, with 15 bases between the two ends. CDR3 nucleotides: TGTGCCATCGTTTTTGGGGGGAGAAGCAATCAGCCCCAGCATTTT. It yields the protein CAIVFGGRSNQPQHF.

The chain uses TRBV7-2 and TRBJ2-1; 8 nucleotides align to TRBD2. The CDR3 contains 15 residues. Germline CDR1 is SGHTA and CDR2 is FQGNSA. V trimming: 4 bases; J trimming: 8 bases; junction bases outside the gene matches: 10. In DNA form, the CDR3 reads TGTGCCAGCAGCTCACACGGGGGGGCCTTGGATGAGCAGTTCTTC. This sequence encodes CASSSHGGALDEQFF.

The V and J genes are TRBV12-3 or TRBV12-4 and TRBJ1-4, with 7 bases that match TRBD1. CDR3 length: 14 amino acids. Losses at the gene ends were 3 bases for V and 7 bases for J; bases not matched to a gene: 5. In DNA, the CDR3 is TGTGCCAGCAGTTTTCACAGGGGTGGTGAAAAACTGTTTTTT. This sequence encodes CASSFHRGGEKLFF.